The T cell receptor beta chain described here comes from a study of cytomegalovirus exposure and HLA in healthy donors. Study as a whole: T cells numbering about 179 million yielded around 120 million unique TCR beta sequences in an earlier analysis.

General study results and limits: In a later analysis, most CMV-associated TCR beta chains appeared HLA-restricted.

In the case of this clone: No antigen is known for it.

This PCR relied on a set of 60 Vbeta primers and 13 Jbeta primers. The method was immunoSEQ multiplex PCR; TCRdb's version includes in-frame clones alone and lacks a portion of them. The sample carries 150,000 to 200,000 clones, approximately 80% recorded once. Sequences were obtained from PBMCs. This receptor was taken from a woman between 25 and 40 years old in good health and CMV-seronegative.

The CDR3 region has the DNA TGTGCCAGCAGATCATTCTCCTACAATGAGCAGTTCTTC. Its translation: CASRSFSYNEQFF. The J gene is TRBJ2-1, the V gene TRBV25-1; D not resolved. Per germline, CDR1 MGHDK and CDR2 SYGVNS. V was pared by 6 bases and J by 0 bases, with 6 bases between. The CDR3 covers 13 residues.